These 29 T cell receptor beta chains came from one sample sequenced in a study of blood T cell repertoires in COVID-19 (dated by TCRdb to the early 2020s). To prepare the library, the immunoSEQ multiplex PCR assay was applied. TCRdb retrieved this table from immuneACCESS and kept in-frame rearrangements only. Not all clones are present; in checked studies, unresolved V genes account for under half, and no reason is known for the remainder. The sample includes approximately 61,000 clones, with about 85% observed a single time. The biggest ten clones account for 4.5% to 5.5% of the sample. The material sequenced was peripheral blood. The receptors were sampled from a man aged 65 to 79 with acute or convalescent COVID-19.

This clone appeared once. This chain joins TRBV2 and TRBJ2-1; a possible D gene is TRBD1 (6 bases). The CDR3 sequence is 13 residues long. Germline V gives CDR1 SNHLY, CDR2 FYNNEI. The germline V and J ends were trimmed by 7 bases and 5 bases, with 12 bases remaining between them. The CDR3 DNA follows: TGTGCCAGCAAGGGGGACCTCGACAATGAGCAGTTCTTC. As protein: CASKGDLDNEQFF. Drawing the rest from reference TRBV2 and TRBJ2-1, the complete variable domain is EPEVTQTPSHQVTQMGQEVILRCVPISNHLYFYWYRQILGQKVEFLVSFYNNEISEKSEIFDDQFSVERPDGSNFTLKIRSTKLEDSAMYFCASKGDLDNEQFFGPGTRLTVL.

This clone was observed a single time. The chain links TRBV28 to TRBJ2-6; a weak D match, TRBD2 (6 bases). Germline CDR1 MDHEN, CDR2 SYDVKM. The germline V and J ends were trimmed by 10 bases and 8 bases, with 12 bases remaining between them. The CDR3 totals 12 residues. The CDR3 loop is CATLGRTNVLTF. DNA of the CDR3: TGTGCCACCTTGGGGAGGACCAACGTCCTGACTTTC.

The V and J genes are TRBV9 and TRBJ1-1; D gene ambiguous. The V gene lost 7 bases and the J gene lost 3 bases, with 7 bases spanning the gap. CDR3 length: 11 amino acids. The germline V gene encodes CDR1 SGDLS and CDR2 YYNGEE. The CDR3 here is CASERDTEAFF. DNA for the CDR3: TGTGCCAGCGAGCGGGACACTGAAGCTTTCTTT.

The chain links TRBV7-9 to TRBJ2-5; 13 bases are shared with TRBD2. Germline lookup yields CDR1 SEHNR and CDR2 FQNEAQ (reference sequence). CDR3 length equals 15 residues. V trimming: 4 bases; J trimming: 5 bases; junction bases outside the gene matches: 4. The CDR3: CASSSGTSGVETQYF. DNA for the CDR3: TGTGCCAGCAGCTCCGGGACTAGCGGGGTGGAGACCCAGTACTTC.

The V gene is TRBV5-4, the J gene TRBJ2-5, with a weak D call TRBD2 (5 bases). Trimming removed 4 bases from V and 1 base from J, with 17 bases in between. This CDR3 is built from 16 residues. CDR1 is SGHNT, CDR2 YYREEE, per germline (reference sequence). The CDR3 coding sequence is TGTGCCAGCAGCCTGCCATATCGGGGTTCCCAAGAGACCCAGTACTTC. Protein: CASSLPYRGSQETQYF.

The chain links TRBV10-3 to TRBJ2-5; D is perhaps TRBD1 (5 bases). The germline V and J ends were trimmed by 10 bases and 7 bases, with 19 bases remaining between them. Per germline, CDR1 ENHRY and CDR2 SYGVKD. The CDR3 runs 13 residues. The CDR3 DNA reads TGTGCCACGCAAGGTGGAAAAGGGGCGACCCAGTACTTC. This codes for CATQGGKGATQYF.

This clone was observed a few times. The chain carries TRBV13 and TRBJ1-4; D gene unclear. Germline V lookup: CDR1 PRHDT, CDR2 FYEKMQ (reference sequence). This CDR3 has 12 residues. V shed 2 bases and J shed 6 bases, with 4 bases lying between them. CDR3 in amino acids: CASSLLYEKLFF. The CDR3 region has the DNA TGTGCCAGCAGCTTACTGTATGAAAAACTGTTTTTT. The complete variable domain, with remaining parts taken from reference TRBV13 and TRBJ1-4, reads AAGVIQSPRHLIKEKRETATLKCYPIPRHDTVYWYQQGPGQDPQFLISFYEKMQSDKGSIPDRFSAQQFSDYHSELNMSSLELGDSALYFCASSLLYEKLFFGSGTQLSVL.

This clone has only a few counts. The chain joins TRBV2 to TRBJ2-2, with TRBD1 matching over 9 bases. CDR3 length: 16 residues. Per germline, CDR1 SNHLY and CDR2 FYNNEI. After removal of 5 bases from V and 0 bases from J, the junction contained 4 bases not matched to a gene. CDR3 DNA: TGTGCCAGCAGTACGACAGGGGGTACGAACACCGGGGAGCTGTTTTTT. This gives the protein CASSTTGGTNTGELFF. The full variable domain, in which reference TRBV2 and TRBJ2-2 provide the parts outside the CDR3, is EPEVTQTPSHQVTQMGQEVILRCVPISNHLYFYWYRQILGQKVEFLVSFYNNEISEKSEIFDDQFSVERPDGSNFTLKIRSTKLEDSAMYFCASSTTGGTNTGELFFGEGSRLTVL.

The chain employs TRBV6-1 and TRBJ2-5; D may be TRBD1 (5 bases). The CDR3 extends over 15 amino acids. V was cut by 0 bases and J by 3 bases, with 11 bases left in between. Germline V gene sequence: CDR1 MNHNS, CDR2 SASEGT. CDR3 amino acids: CASSEATASKETQYF. Written as DNA, the CDR3 is TGTGCCAGCAGTGAAGCGACAGCGAGTAAAGAGACCCAGTACTTC.

This clone has only a few counts. The CDR3 DNA reads TGTGCCAGCAGTCCGGGACAGGCGTCCCGGGAGCAGTTCTTC. Translating gives CASSPGQASREQFF. The chain combines TRBV6-5 with TRBJ2-1; 8 bases are shared with TRBD1. The J segment lost 10 bases and the V segment lost 5 bases, leaving 10 bases of the junction unmatched. The germline V gene has CDR1 MNHEY and CDR2 SVGAGI. The CDR3 consists of 14 residues.

The J gene is TRBJ1-3, the V gene TRBV6-5; D is unresolved. The V end lost 8 bases, the J end lost 10 bases, and 18 bases lay between the germline ends. CDR3 length equals 13 residues. Germline V CDR1 and CDR2: MNHEY, SVGAGI. DNA of the CDR3: TGTGCCAGCTCCCAAACAGTTCCCCCAACCATATATTTT. Its protein is CASSQTVPPTIYF.

This clone turned up a few times. J is TRBJ1-4 and V is TRBV5-1; 7 bases align to TRBD1. Germline V gene lookup returns CDR1 SGHRS and CDR2 YFSETQ. The CDR3 totals 15 residues. Trimming cost V 4 bases and J 4 bases; bases outside gene matches: 7. The CDR3 reads CASSGTGAYNEKLFF. DNA of the CDR3: TGCGCCAGCAGCGGAACAGGGGCTTATAATGAAAAACTGTTTTTT.

CDR3 sequence reads: CASSVDGRGRSTNEKLFF. The CDR3 coding sequence is TGTGCCAGCAGCGTAGACGGCAGGGGTCGATCAACTAATGAAAAACTGTTTTTT. J is TRBJ1-4 and V is TRBV9; D might be TRBD1 (6 bases). Germline CDR1 SGDLS, CDR2 YYNGEE. This CDR3 has 18 amino acids. Trimming shortened V by 0 bases and J by 0 bases, and 15 bases separated the two germline ends.

This chain connects TRBV19 to TRBJ1-1, with a tentative D call TRBD1 (6 bases). Germline CDR1 is LNHDA and CDR2 is SQIVND (reference sequence). The CDR3 is 14 residues long. Trimming pared 3 bases from V and 0 bases from J, leaving 8 bases between. The chain's CDR3 is CASSMGAMNTEAFF. In nucleotides, the CDR3 is TGTGCCAGTAGTATGGGGGCTATGAACACTGAAGCTTTCTTT.

The rearrangement links TRBV5-6 to TRBJ1-2, with 9 bases fitting TRBD1. The germline gives CDR1 SGHDT, CDR2 YYEEEE. The V segment lost 2 bases and the J segment 3 bases; nucleotides outside the gene matches: 5. This CDR3 is 15 amino acids long. CDR3: CASSFLGDRDYGYTF. The CDR3 nucleotides read TGTGCCAGCAGCTTCCTGGGGGACAGGGACTATGGCTACACCTTC.

This chain links TRBV27 with TRBJ1-5; 12 nucleotides align to TRBD1. The trim removed 6 bases at V and 2 bases at J, leaving 11 bases unmatched. Germline loops: CDR1 MNHEY, CDR2 SMNVEV (reference sequence). The CDR3 length is 18 residues. The CDR3 DNA is TGTGCCAGCAGCCCCGGGACAGGGGGCGCGTGGGGCAATCAGCCCCAGCATTTT. As protein: CASSPGTGGAWGNQPQHF.

The chain employs TRBV13 and TRBJ2-1, with TRBD1 matching over 12 bases. The V gene end was trimmed by 3 bases and the J gene end by 7 bases; junction bases not matched to a gene: 4. The CDR3 spans 15 residues. Per germline, CDR1 PRHDT and CDR2 FYEKMQ (reference sequence). The CDR3 protein is CASSFWDRGLNEQFF. Here the CDR3 DNA reads TGTGCCAGCAGCTTTTGGGACAGGGGGCTGAATGAGCAGTTCTTC. The whole variable domain, remainder taken from reference TRBV13 and TRBJ2-1, is AAGVIQSPRHLIKEKRETATLKCYPIPRHDTVYWYQQGPGQDPQFLISFYEKMQSDKGSIPDRFSAQQFSDYHSELNMSSLELGDSALYFCASSFWDRGLNEQFFGPGTRLTVL.

This chain connects TRBV10-3 to TRBJ1-5; D may be TRBD1 (5 bases). CDR1 is ENHRY, CDR2 SYGVKD, per germline. V lost 7 bases, J lost 1 base, and 8 bases lay in between. This CDR3 comprises 13 residues. The CDR3 reads CAITQGSNQPQHF. The CDR3 DNA follows: TGTGCCATCACCCAGGGCAGCAATCAGCCCCAGCATTTT.

V is TRBV9 and J is TRBJ1-2, with TRBD1 matching over 7 bases. V shed 0 bases, J shed 0 bases, and the junction held 11 bases outside the gene matches. CDR3 size: 18 residues. Per the germline V gene, CDR1 is SGDLS and CDR2 is YYNGEE. Written as DNA, the CDR3 is TGTGCCAGCAGCGTAGTGGATTTGGGACAGCTGCCTAACTATGGCTACACCTTC. Translated: CASSVVDLGQLPNYGYTF.

This clone was observed a single time. The V and J genes are TRBV10-3 and TRBJ2-3, with 9 bases matching TRBD1. The J segment lost 3 bases and the V segment lost 6 bases, leaving 7 bases of the junction unmatched. Germline V lookup: CDR1 ENHRY, CDR2 SYGVKD. The CDR3 has 15 residues. Here the CDR3 DNA reads TGTGCCATCAGGCCCGGACAGGGGAAAACAGATACGCAGTATTTT. This translates into CAIRPGQGKTDTQYF.

The chain employs TRBV19 and TRBJ2-3; TRBD1 might be the D (7 bases). In germline, CDR1 is LNHDA, CDR2 SQIVND (reference sequence). This CDR3 comprises 14 residues. The ends were cut back, 7 bases at V and 5 bases at J, with 16 bases in the middle. In DNA, the CDR3 is TGTGCCAGTAAGCAGGGGGAGGATATAGATACGCAGTATTTT. This sequence encodes CASKQGEDIDTQYF.

This chain joins TRBV11-2 and TRBJ2-1; 7 bases fit TRBD2. CDR3 length: 15 residues. V gave up 4 bases and J gave up 2 bases; unmatched junction bases: 5. From germline, CDR1 is SGHAT and CDR2 FQNNGV. The CDR3 region is CASSSPGLTYNEQFF. The DNA for the CDR3 is TGTGCCAGCAGCTCGCCGGGACTAACCTACAATGAGCAGTTCTTC. Full variable domain (rest looked up from reference TRBV11-2 and TRBJ2-1): EAGVAQSPRYKIIEKRQSVAFWCNPISGHATLYWYQQILGQGPKLLIQFQNNGVVDDSQLPKDRFSAERLKGVDSTLKIQPAKLEDSAVYLCASSSPGLTYNEQFFGPGTRLTVL.

The rearrangement links TRBV10-2 to TRBJ2-1; 10 nucleotides line up with TRBD2. The trim removed 6 bases at V and 7 bases at J, leaving 6 bases unmatched. Germline assignment: CDR1 WSHSY and CDR2 SAAADI. The CDR3 contains 14 residues. The CDR3 region has the DNA TGCGCCAGCAGCATAGCGGGGGGCCGGAATGAGCAGTTCTTC. Its protein product is CASSIAGGRNEQFF.

This clone appeared a single time. The chain recombines TRBV7-9 with TRBJ2-1, with TRBD1 matching over 9 bases. This CDR3 has 13 amino acids. J lost 3 bases, V lost 9 bases, and 3 bases had no gene match. Germline V gene lookup returns CDR1 SEHNR and CDR2 FQNEAQ (reference sequence). The CDR3 DNA is TGTGCCAGTGGACAGGGGAACTACAATGAGCAGTTCTTC. It translates to CASGQGNYNEQFF.

The chain has TRBV21-1 and TRBJ2-7; TRBD1 reflects the table's D call only, with no check against the DNA. TRBV21-1 is given as a pseudogene. The CDR3 has 13 amino acids. CDR3 coding DNA: TGTGCCAGCAGCGAGACAGGGAACTACGAGCAGTACTTC. Protein: CASSETGNYEQYF.

The DNA of the CDR3 is TGTGCCAGCAGCTTAGGGGGGGGACTAGCGGGCTACAATGAGCAGTTCTTC. Protein: CASSLGGGLAGYNEQFF. The V call is TRBV7-2, the J call TRBJ2-1, with 12 bases matching TRBD2. The germline gives CDR1 SGHTA, CDR2 FQGNSA. The CDR3 consists of 17 residues. V gave up 1 base and J gave up 3 bases; unmatched junction bases: 4.

The chain couples TRBV15 to TRBJ1-6; 8 nucleotides agree with TRBD1. The CDR3 extends over 17 amino acids. The germline CDR1 and CDR2 sequences are LNHNV and YYDKDF (reference sequence). Losses at the gene ends were 3 bases for V and 0 bases for J; bases not matched to a gene: 4. The chain's CDR3 is CATSSYDRGSYNSPLHF. The CDR3, as DNA: TGTGCCACCAGCAGTTACGACAGGGGCTCCTATAATTCACCCCTCCACTTT.

The chain carries TRBV6-6 and TRBJ2-3; possible D gene TRBD1, 5 bases. V lost 3 bases and J lost 10, with 8 bases in between. Looked up from germline, CDR1 is MNHNY and CDR2 is SVGAGI (reference sequence). The CDR3 covers 11 residues. The CDR3 here is CASSYLQAQYF. The CDR3 DNA reads TGTGCCAGCAGTTATCTACAGGCGCAGTATTTT.

The chain links TRBV10-2 to TRBJ1-1; 7 nucleotides align to TRBD1. Germline loops: CDR1 WSHSY, CDR2 SAAADI. This CDR3 has 14 residues. The trim removed 7 bases at V and 2 bases at J, leaving 7 bases unmatched. The CDR3 loop is CASNPTGANTEAFF. The CDR3 coding sequence is TGCGCCAGCAACCCTACAGGGGCAAACACTGAAGCTTTCTTT.